This T cell receptor beta chain derives from a study of blood T cells in healthy people across ages. Study overall: The capture of about one barcoded beta molecule per two T cells was achieved by template switching.

In germline, CDR1 is SGHRS, CDR2 YFSETQ. The CDR3 totals 14 residues. The ends were cut back, 8 bases at V and 3 bases at J, with 12 bases in the middle. A sample-barcoded 5' primer and a J-beta primer mix were used in a second PCR of roughly 6 to 11 cycles. TCRdb itself ran the 5' RACE reads through MiXCR, one entry per CDR3 protein. The table includes fewer than 1,200,000 distinct CDR3 sequences, 25% detected once. In addition, the sample was reused for a study of T cells of mothers and their children. That paper states: Sequencing got over 9.5 million TCR beta CDR3 reads from each mother and roughly 2.7 million from each child. Slightly higher, non-significant overlap characterized related mother-child pairs relative to unrelated pairs.

V usage is TRBV5-1 and J usage is TRBJ2-6; D unclear. This sequence was found in a girl aged 2-10 years in good health. The sample taken for sequencing was blood. The DNA of the CDR3 is TGCGCCAGTTCCCAGCCGGGTGGGGCCAACGTCCTGACTTTC. This encodes CASSQPGGANVLTF.